A selection of T cell receptor beta chains follows, all from one sample in a study of cytomegalovirus exposure and HLA in healthy donors. Method: immunoSEQ multiplex PCR; TCRdb's copy keeps in-frame clones and lacks some. The table records fewer than 200,000 clones, over 80% of them present only once. Sequencing was done on a sample of PBMCs. The source of these receptors is a woman in her 50s in good health and CMV-seropositive. CDR3s include the opening cysteine and the closing phenylalanine or tryptophan. The D gene is left open where the match is weak. The size entry is marked missing in some rows and otherwise reads once, few, many or a size class.

V	D	length	size	J	CDR3	DNA
TRBV11-2	TRBD1	15	.	TRBJ1-5	CASSWGTGGNQPQHF	TGTGCCAGCAGCTGGGGGACAGGGGGTAATCAGCCCCAGCATTTT
TRBV11-2	.	19	.	TRBJ2-1	CASSLRAVGGGLSNNEQFF	TGTGCCAGCAGCTTACGTGCTGTCGGGGGTGGGCTAAGCAACAATGAGCAGTTCTTC
TRBV5-8	.	17	.	TRBJ1-5	CASSLGFGANSNQPQHF	TGTGCCAGCAGCTTGGGGTTTGGAGCGAATAGCAATCAGCCCCAGCATTTT
TRBV7-3	TRBD1	13	.	TRBJ1-2	CASSFRTGAGYTF	TGTGCCAGCAGCTTCAGGACAGGGGCAGGCTACACCTTC
TRBV5-1	TRBD1	17	few	TRBJ1-1	CASSLDGQGTGNTEAFF	TGCGCCAGCAGCTTGGATGGACAGGGAACGGGGAACACTGAAGCTTTCTTT
TRBV4-1	TRBD2	16	.	TRBJ2-1	CASSQDTSGSYNEQFF	TGCGCCAGCAGCCAAGATACTAGCGGCTCCTACAATGAGCAGTTCTTC
TRBV6-1	.	15	.	TRBJ1-3	CASSDIRQAGNTIYF	TGTGCCAGCAGTGATATTCGACAGGCTGGAAACACCATATATTTT
TRBV7-9	TRBD1	18	.	TRBJ1-4	CASSSDRGPIATNEKLFF	TGTGCCAGCAGTTCCGACAGGGGCCCTATTGCAACTAATGAAAAACTGTTTTTT
TRBV5-6	.	17	.	TRBJ1-4	CASSLVRGEATNEKLFF	TGTGCCAGCAGCTTGGTCCGGGGTGAGGCAACTAATGAAAAACTGTTTTTT
TRBV27	TRBD2	17	.	TRBJ2-3	CASSLWVSGGRTDTQYF	TGTGCCAGCAGTTTATGGGTTAGCGGGGGGCGCACAGATACGCAGTATTTT
TRBV28	TRBD1	15	.	TRBJ2-5	CASTPGQGIGETQYF	TGTGCCAGCACCCCGGGACAGGGCATTGGAGAGACCCAGTACTTC
TRBV7-9	TRBD1	17	.	TRBJ1-2	CASSPKLDREWDYGYTF	TGTGCCAGCAGCCCAAAATTGGACAGGGAATGGGACTATGGCTACACCTTC
TRBV27	TRBD1	14	.	TRBJ1-5	CASSPQGGGQPQHF	TGTGCCAGCAGTCCCCAGGGGGGTGGGCAGCCCCAGCATTTT
TRBV30	TRBD2	18	.	TRBJ2-5	CAWRRGLAGGGISTAQYF	TGTGCCTGGAGAAGGGGACTAGCGGGGGGGGGAATTTCTACGGCCCAGTACTTC
TRBV20-1	.	11	.	TRBJ2-1	CSARDPPEQFF	TGCAGTGCTAGAGATCCTCCCGAGCAGTTCTTC